The entry below describes one T cell receptor (beta chain). Its matching antigen is unknown. The sample originates from a study of shared clonotypes between healthy human individuals. Study context: Every donor yielded three CD4 naive, three CD4 memory, two CD8 naive and one CD8 memory plate. Study-level results: Estimated richness was generally greater in naive than memory subsets.

The protocol was immunoSEQ multiplex PCR, while the TCRdb copy is restricted to in-frame clones and leaves out a portion. The table includes about 680,000 clones, less than 85% detected once. The CDR3 is 11 amino acids. V lost 5 bases to trimming and J lost 5 bases, with 4 bases between them. Looked up from germline, CDR1 is SNHLY and CDR2 is FYNNEI. Donors comprised only Caucasian adults living in Nashville, Tennessee. A CD45RA-negative memory subset and a CD45RA+ naive subset were separated from the CD4+ cells. The V call is TRBV2, the J call TRBJ2-4; D gene uncertain. The source material was memory CD4+ T cells sorted from blood. Subset defined: CD45RA-negative fraction. The receptor comes from a woman aged 30 to 39 in good health. Here the CDR3 reads CASSPENIQYF. In DNA, the CDR3 is TGTGCCAGCAGTCCTGAAAACATTCAGTACTTC.